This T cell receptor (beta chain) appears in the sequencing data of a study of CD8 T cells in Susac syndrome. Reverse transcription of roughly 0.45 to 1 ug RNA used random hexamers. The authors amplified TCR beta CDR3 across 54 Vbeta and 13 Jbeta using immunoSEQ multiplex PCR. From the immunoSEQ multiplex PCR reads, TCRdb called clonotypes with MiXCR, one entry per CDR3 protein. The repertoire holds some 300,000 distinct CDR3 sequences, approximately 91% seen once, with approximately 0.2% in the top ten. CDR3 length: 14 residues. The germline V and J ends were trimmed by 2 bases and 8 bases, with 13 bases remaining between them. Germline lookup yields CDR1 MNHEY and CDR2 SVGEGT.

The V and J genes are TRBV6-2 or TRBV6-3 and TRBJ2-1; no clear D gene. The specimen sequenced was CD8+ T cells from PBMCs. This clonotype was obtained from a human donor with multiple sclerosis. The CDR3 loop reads CASSYPTELDEQFF. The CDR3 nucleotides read TGTGCCAGCAGTTACCCTACAGAGCTCGATGAGCAGTTCTTC.